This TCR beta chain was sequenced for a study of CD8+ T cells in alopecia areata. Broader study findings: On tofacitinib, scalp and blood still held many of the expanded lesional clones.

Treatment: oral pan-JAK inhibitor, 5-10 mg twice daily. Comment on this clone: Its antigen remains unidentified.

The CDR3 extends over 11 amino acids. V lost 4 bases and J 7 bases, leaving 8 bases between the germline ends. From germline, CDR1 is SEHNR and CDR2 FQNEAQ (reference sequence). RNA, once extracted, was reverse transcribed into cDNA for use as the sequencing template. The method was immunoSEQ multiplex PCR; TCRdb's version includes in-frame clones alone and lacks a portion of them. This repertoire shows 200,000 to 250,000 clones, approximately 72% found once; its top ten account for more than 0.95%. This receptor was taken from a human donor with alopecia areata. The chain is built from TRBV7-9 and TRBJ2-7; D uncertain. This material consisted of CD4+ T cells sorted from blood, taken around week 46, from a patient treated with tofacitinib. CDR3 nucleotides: TGTGCCAGCAGCTCAATTGGTGAGCAGTACTTC. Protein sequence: CASSSIGEQYF. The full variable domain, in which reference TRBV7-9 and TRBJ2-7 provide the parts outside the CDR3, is DTGVSQNPRHKITKRGQNVTFRCDPISEHNRLYWYRQTLGQGPEFLTYFQNEAQLEKSRLLSDRFSAERPKGSFSTLEIQRTEQGDSAMYLCASSSIGEQYFGPGTRLTVT.